This T cell receptor (beta chain) came from a study of identical twins. The CDR3 is 15 residues long. Trimming removed 4 bases from V and 4 bases from J, with 11 bases in between. The V gene's germline CDR1 is MGHDK and CDR2 SYGVNS. Each CDR3 protein gets one entry after TCRdb re-called the 5' RACE reads with MiXCR. The repertoire holds about 700,000 distinct CDR3 sequences, with roughly 6.2% as singletons. This clonotype came up a few times. This receptor was taken from a young man in good health. V gene TRBV25-1 combines with J gene TRBJ2-6; the D gene is possibly TRBD1 (5 bases). The sample taken for sequencing was naive T cells sorted from blood. CDR3 coding DNA: TGTGCCAGCAGTGTGATAGGGGCAGGGGCCAACGTCCTGACTTTC. Its protein product is CASSVIGAGANVLTF. Based on the CDR3 plus reference TRBV25-1 and TRBJ2-6, the full variable domain is EADIYQTPRYLVIGTGKKITLECSQTMGHDKMYWYQQDPGMELHLIHYSYGVNSTEKGDLSSESTVSRIRTEHFPLTLESARPSHTSQYLCASSVIGAGANVLTFGAGSRLTVL.